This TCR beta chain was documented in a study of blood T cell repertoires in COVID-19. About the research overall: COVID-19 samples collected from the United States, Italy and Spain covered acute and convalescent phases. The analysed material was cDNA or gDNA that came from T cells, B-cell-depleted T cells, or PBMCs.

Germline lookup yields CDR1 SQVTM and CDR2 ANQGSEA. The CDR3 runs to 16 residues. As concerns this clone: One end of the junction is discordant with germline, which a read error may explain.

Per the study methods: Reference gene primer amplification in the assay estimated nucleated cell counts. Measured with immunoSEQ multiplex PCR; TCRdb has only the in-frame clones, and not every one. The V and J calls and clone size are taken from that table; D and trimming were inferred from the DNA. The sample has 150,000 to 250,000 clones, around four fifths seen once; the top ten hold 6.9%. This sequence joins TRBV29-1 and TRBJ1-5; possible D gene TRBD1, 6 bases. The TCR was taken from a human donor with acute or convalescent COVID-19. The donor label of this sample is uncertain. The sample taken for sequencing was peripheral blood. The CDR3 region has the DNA TGCAGCGCCTCGCTGGGAGGGGGTCTTAGCGATCAGCCCCAGCATTTT. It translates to CSASLGGGLSDQPQHF.